This T cell receptor (beta chain) came from a study of blood T cell repertoires in COVID-19. Study context: Acute and convalescent COVID-19 samples came from the United States, Italy and Spain. PBMCs, B-cell-depleted T cells, or T cells provided the cDNA or gDNA that made up the material.

Clones were read by immunoSEQ multiplex PCR, and TCRdb kept only the in-frame ones, dropping some. The data hold some 190,000 clones, with roughly 80% observed a single time. The CDR3 has 17 residues. Germline CDR1 and CDR2: LGHNT and FRNRAP. Losses at the gene ends were 7 bases for V and 7 bases for J; bases not matched to a gene: 19. This clonotype originated in a man between 60 and 75 years old with acute or convalescent COVID-19. The chain uses TRBV12-5 and TRBJ1-5; 7 bases fit TRBD1. The sample was peripheral blood. CDR3 sequence reads: CASAKTGTGAPNQPQHF. In DNA, the CDR3 is TGTGCTAGTGCCAAAACCGGAACAGGGGCCCCCAACCAGCCCCAGCATTTT.